This T cell receptor beta chain is drawn from a study of blood T cell repertoires in COVID-19. Study in general: Some COVID-19 samples were acute and others convalescent; all came from the United States, Italy and Spain. Sources were T cells, B-cell-depleted T cells, or PBMCs; the material itself was cDNA or gDNA.

Per the original data handling: Reference gene primer amplification gave nucleated cell count estimates. Using immunoSEQ multiplex PCR, the repertoire was profiled, and TCRdb retains in-frame clones only, with some absent. For V, J and clone size, that table is used; D and trimming come from the DNA. The sample includes about 120,000 clones, about 84% of them seen just once. This clone was recorded many times. The trim removed 5 bases at V and 7 bases at J, leaving 21 bases unmatched. From germline, CDR1 is MDHEN and CDR2 SYDVKM. There are 19 residues in the CDR3. What was sequenced was peripheral blood. The J gene is TRBJ2-7, the V gene TRBV28; 12 nucleotides agree with TRBD2. This receptor was obtained from a man in his 60s with acute or convalescent COVID-19. CDR3 nucleotide sequence: TGTGCCAGCAGTCGTGTCATGGGGACTAGCGGGCGGCCGGGCGTTGAGCAGTACTTC. Translation: CASSRVMGTSGRPGVEQYF.